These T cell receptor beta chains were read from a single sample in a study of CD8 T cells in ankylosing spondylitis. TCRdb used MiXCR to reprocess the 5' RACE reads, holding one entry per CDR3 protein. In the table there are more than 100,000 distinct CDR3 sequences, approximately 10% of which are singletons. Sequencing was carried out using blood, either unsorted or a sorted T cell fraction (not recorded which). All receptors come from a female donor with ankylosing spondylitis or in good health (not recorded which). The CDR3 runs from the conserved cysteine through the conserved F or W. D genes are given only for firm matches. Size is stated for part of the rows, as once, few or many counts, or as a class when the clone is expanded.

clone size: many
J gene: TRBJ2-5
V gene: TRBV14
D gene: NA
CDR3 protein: CASSQELSRETQYF
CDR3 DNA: TGTGCCAGCAGCCAAGAGTTGTCTCGGGAGACCCAGTACTTC

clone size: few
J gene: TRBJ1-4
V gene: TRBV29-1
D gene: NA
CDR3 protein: CSVRGGFLEKLFF
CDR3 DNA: TGCAGCGTCCGGGGAGGGTTCTTGGAAAAACTGTTTTTT

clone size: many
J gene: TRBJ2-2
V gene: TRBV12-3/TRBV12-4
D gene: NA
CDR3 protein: CASSLADKNTGELFF
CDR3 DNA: TGTGCCAGCAGTTTAGCCGACAAAAACACCGGGGAGCTGTTTTTT

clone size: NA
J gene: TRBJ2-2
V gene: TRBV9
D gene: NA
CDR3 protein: CASSVRGGAGREELFF
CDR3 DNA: TGTGCCAGCAGCGTAAGGGGTGGGGCAGGGCGTGAGGAGCTGTTTTTT

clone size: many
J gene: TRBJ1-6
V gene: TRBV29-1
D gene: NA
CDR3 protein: CSVAKEPNSPLHF
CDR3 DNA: TGCAGCGTTGCGAAGGAACCCAATTCACCCCTCCACTTT

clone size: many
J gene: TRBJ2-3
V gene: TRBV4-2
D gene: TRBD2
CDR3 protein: CASSQEGLAGARTDTQYF
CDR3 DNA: TGTGCCAGCAGCCAAGAGGGACTAGCGGGGGCCCGCACAGATACGCAGTATTTT

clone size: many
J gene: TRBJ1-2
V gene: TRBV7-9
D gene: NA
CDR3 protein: CASSRLGPYGYTF
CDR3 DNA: TGTGCCAGCAGCAGGTTGGGGCCCTATGGCTACACCTTC

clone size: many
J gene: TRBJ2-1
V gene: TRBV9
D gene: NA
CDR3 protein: CASSVVQGGLINEQFF
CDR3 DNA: TGTGCCAGCAGCGTAGTTCAGGGGGGATTGATCAATGAGCAGTTCTTC

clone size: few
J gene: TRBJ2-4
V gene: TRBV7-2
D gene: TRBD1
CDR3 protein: CASSFPGQGPKNIQYF
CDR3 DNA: TGTGCCAGCAGCTTCCCGGGACAGGGGCCCAAAAACATTCAGTACTTC

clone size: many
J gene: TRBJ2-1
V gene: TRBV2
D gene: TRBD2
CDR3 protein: CASSIAGELYNEQFF
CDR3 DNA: TGTGCCAGCAGTATAGCGGGAGAGCTATACAATGAGCAGTTCTTC

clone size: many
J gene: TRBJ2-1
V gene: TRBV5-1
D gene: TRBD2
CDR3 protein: CASSRTSGSFYEQFF
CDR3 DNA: TGCGCCAGCAGCAGGACTAGCGGGAGCTTCTATGAGCAGTTCTTC

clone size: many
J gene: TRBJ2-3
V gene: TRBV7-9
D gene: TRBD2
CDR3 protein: CASSRTSAMADTQYF
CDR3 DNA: TGTGCCAGCAGCCGGACTAGCGCCATGGCAGATACGCAGTATTTT

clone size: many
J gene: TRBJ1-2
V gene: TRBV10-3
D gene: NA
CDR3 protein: CAISDGQLYGYTF
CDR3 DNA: TGTGCCATCAGTGACGGACAGCTCTATGGCTACACCTTC

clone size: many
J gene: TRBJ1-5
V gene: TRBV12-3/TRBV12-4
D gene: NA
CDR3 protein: CASRLANQPQHF
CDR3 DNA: TGTGCCAGCCGGTTGGCAAATCAGCCCCAGCATTTT

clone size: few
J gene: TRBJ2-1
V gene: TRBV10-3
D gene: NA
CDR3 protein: CAISDSNSYNEQFF
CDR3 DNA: TGTGCCATCAGTGACAGCAACTCCTACAATGAGCAGTTCTTC

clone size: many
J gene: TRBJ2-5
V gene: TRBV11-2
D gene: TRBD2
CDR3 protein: CASSLPGLAGGETQYF
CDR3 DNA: TGTGCCAGCAGCTTACCGGGACTAGCGGGAGGAGAGACCCAGTACTTC

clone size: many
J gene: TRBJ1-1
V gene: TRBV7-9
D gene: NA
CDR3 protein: CASTINRGTEAFF
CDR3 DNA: TGTGCCAGCACCATAAACCGGGGCACTGAAGCTTTCTTT

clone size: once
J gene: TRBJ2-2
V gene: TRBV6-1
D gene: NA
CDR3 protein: CASYREQYIGELFF
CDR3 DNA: TGTGCCAGCTACCGGGAACAGTATATCGGGGAGCTGTTTTTT

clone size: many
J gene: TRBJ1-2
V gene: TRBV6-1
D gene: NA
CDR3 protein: CASSEAPGNYGYTF
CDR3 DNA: TGTGCCAGCAGTGAAGCCCCAGGGAACTATGGCTACACCTTC

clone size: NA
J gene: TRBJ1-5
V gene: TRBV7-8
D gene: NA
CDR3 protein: CASMKGIHYSNQPQHF
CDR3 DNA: TGTGCCAGCATGAAGGGAATTCATTATAGCAATCAGCCCCAGCATTTT

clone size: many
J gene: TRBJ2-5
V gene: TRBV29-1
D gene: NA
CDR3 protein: CSVDYQETQYF
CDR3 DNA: TGCAGCGTGGACTACCAAGAGACCCAGTACTTC

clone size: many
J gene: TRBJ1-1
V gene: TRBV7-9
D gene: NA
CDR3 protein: CASSLEASQNTEAFF
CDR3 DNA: TGTGCCAGCAGCTTAGAGGCCAGCCAGAACACTGAAGCTTTCTTT

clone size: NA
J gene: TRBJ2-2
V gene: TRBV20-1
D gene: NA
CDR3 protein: CSGQTTGSYFANTGELFF
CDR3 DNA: TGCAGTGGCCAAACTACGGGCAGTTACTTCGCGAACACCGGGGAGCTGTTTTTT

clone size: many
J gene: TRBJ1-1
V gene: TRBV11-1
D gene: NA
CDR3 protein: CASSLSTTGEAFF
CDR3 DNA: TGTGCCAGCAGCTTATCTACAACAGGTGAAGCTTTCTTT

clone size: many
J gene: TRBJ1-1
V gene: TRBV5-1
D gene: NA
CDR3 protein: CASSPTLMNTEAFF
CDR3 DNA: TGCGCCAGCAGCCCTACACTGATGAACACTGAAGCTTTCTTT

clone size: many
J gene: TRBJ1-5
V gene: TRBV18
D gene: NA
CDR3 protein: CASSPRPLNSNQPQHF
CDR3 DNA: TGTGCCAGCTCACCACGACCGCTCAATAGCAATCAGCCCCAGCATTTT

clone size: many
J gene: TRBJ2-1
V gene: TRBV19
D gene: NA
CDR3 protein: CAGCRDWTLDEQFF
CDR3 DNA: TGTGCCGGATGCCGGGACTGGACGCTGGATGAGCAGTTCTTC

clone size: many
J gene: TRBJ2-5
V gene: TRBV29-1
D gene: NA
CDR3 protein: CSVGSPPETQYF
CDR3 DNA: TGCAGCGTTGGATCCCCCCCAGAGACCCAGTACTTC

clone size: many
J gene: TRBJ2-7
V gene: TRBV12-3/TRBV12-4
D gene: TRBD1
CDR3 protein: CASTWDSPYEQYF
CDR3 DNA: TGTGCCAGCACTTGGGACAGCCCGTACGAGCAGTACTTC